This section outlines one T cell receptor beta chain sequence together with its context. Across several immunoSEQ plates, the genomic DNA of each subset was split evenly. Only in-frame clones appear in the TCRdb table, and some are missing; sequencing was by immunoSEQ multiplex PCR. The table shows roughly 510,000 clones, with around 79% occurring only once. The sample originates from a study of shared clonotypes between healthy human individuals. Trimming took 5 bases from V and 2 from J; bases not matched to a gene: 3. Germline-derived CDR1 and CDR2 are MNHNY and SVGAGI (reference sequence). The CDR3 sequence is 14 residues long.

V and J are TRBV6-6 and TRBJ1-1; TRBD1 matches 9 bases. The sequencing sample was made of PBMCs. This TCR was recovered from a woman aged 40-49 years in good health. Some clones in this sample may be carry-over from other donors' samples. As DNA, the CDR3 is TGTGCCAGCAGTCGGGACAGGGCTAACACTGAAGCTTTCTTT. Translating it yields CASSRDRANTEAFF.